What follows is one TCR beta chain and its context. Its antigen specificity is not known. No per-base quality is available; no much larger clone lies one base away. Taken from the germline V gene (reference sequence), the CDR1 and CDR2 loops are MNHEY and SMNVEV. V is pared back by 2 bases and J by 6 bases, with 14 bases lying between the germline termini. CDR3 length: 15 amino acids, cysteine to phenylalanine. Only the CDR3 region is kept as DNA, spanning 45 bases read in frame from base 1. The roughly 39 donors, aged roughly 6 to 90 years, were systemically healthy Caucasian individuals from Russia. Each donor gave roughly 9 milliliters of peripheral blood, drawn into EDTA-treated Vacutainer tubes. Ficoll-Paque density-gradient centrifugation was used to isolate PBMCs, with at least 7 million obtained per sample. Total RNA was extracted from PBMCs with Trizol reagent, with at least 5.5 micrograms obtained per sample. The percentages of naive CD45RAhigh/CD27high T cells were determined by flow cytometry on a PBMC aliquot from every donor.

The source of the sample is a study of blood T cells in healthy people across ages (dated by TCRdb to between 2014 and 2016). For the wider study: In model experiments, template switching captured about one uniquely barcoded TCR beta cDNA molecule for every two T cells. Using deep sequencing normalized with unique cDNA molecular identifiers, the study measured how TCR beta repertoire diversity changes with age. The donors were split into four age groups: young (average about 15 years), middle-aged (39), aged (roughly 68) and long-lived (roughly 88). To avoid experimental bias, donors of different ages were randomly spread across the sequencing lanes. The study analyzed two additional independent replicas of 1 million unique cDNA reads from the same blood draw for two donors, one aged 18 to 29 and one aged 80 or older.

Findings and caveats that apply to the study as a whole: Total diversity estimates from one million sequenced T cells were considered lower bounds and underestimates. As age increased, observed TCR beta diversity per million T cells dropped in a roughly linear way, and a significant reduction was already evident by age around 41. The long-lived group showed more naive CD4+ T cells, fewer expanded clones and increased TCR diversity than the aged group, suggesting age selection. Since profiling was done on bulk unsorted PBMCs, naive and antigen-experienced compartments could not be conclusively compared. There was a strong correlation between observed TCR beta diversity and the percentage of naive T cells measured by flow cytometry. The CMV infection status of donors was not known, potentially confounding age-related changes in expanded clonotypes.

The method behind the library was 5' RACE. This sample was sequenced with an Illumina HiSeq 2500. A second about 7 to 11 cycle PCR used a sample-barcoded 5' primer and a J-beta primer mix. Each TCR beta cDNA molecule received a unique molecular identifier from a template-switch 5' adaptor carrying 12 random nucleotides. At least 3 million CDR3-containing paired-end reads were obtained from each sample. First-strand cDNA synthesis was performed from all RNA using the Mint cDNA synthesis kit, with priming by a TRBC-specific oligonucleotide. After uracil-DNA glycosylase treatment, a first 18-cycle PCR used universal primers M1SS and BC2_uni_R on all cDNA. The published analysis was carried out like this. For normalization, 1 million high-quality reads were randomly selected from each sample, with every read carrying a distinct molecular identifier. Reads sharing molecular identifiers were discarded rather than binned into consensus sequences. MiTCR, run with a Q25 quality threshold and the strictest error-elimination algorithm, handled CDR3 identification, clonotype clustering and error correction. A nonparametric unseen species model with Euler transformation was used to estimate lower-bound total TCR beta diversity. The public reads were run again by TCRdb, first through fastp at Q25 and then through MiXCR, and only productive beta chains were kept. When rows share a CDR3 protein, they turn into one entry using the most common DNA and genes. These V and J calls are TCRdb output, not the study's own analysis. A total of some 1.4 million distinct CDR3 sequences appear in this sample, roughly 40% of them only once. 7% to 9% of the sample comes from the top ten.

What was sequenced was blood. The receptor comes from a woman between 18 and 29 years old in good health. The chain links TRBV27 with TRBJ2-1; the D segment cannot be called with confidence. The DNA sequence is given as TGTGCCAGCAGTTTAATAGGCAACGGAGTCAATGAGCAGTTCTTC. It codes for CASSLIGNGVNEQFF.